This T cell receptor (beta chain) came from a study of T cell responses to AZD1222 COVID-19 vaccine. TCRdb keeps only in-frame clones here, not all; method: immunoSEQ multiplex PCR. Found here are 150,000 or so clones, approximately 91% of them singletons; the top ten hold approximately 3.9%. Second-dose intervals of approximately 4 or approximately 12 weeks were pooled. Comments on this clone: Its antigen is unidentified.

The CDR3 has 12 amino acids. Germline V CDR1 and CDR2: SEHNR, FQNEAQ (reference sequence). V was cut by 2 bases and J by 8 bases, with 8 bases left in between. Whole-study findings and limits: In all cases, repertoires were sampled only after the peak T cell response. Unmutated variant regions are reportedly targeted by nearly half of spike-specific TCRs. Only a handful of AZD1222 recipients, several in all, had baseline seropositivity.

The chain carries TRBV7-9 and TRBJ2-3; weak D call: TRBD1 (5 bases). This TCR was sampled from an adult who received the AZD1222 COVID-19 vaccine. This material consisted of peripheral blood, taken 28 days after the second AZD1222 dose. The CDR3 DNA reads as TGTGCCAGCAGCTTAAGGGGAAGTACGCAGTATTTT. This translates into CASSLRGSTQYF.